Sequencing of this T cell receptor (beta chain) was carried out in a study of shared clonotypes between healthy human individuals (dated by TCRdb to about 2020). Turning to the overall study: The cohort comprised two women and a few men aged 18 to 49 years. To estimate repertoire size and how much clonotype sharing occurs between individuals, the study deeply sequenced the blood TCR repertoires of roughly 5 healthy adults. For each donor, CD4 naive and CD4 memory were each run on three plates, CD8 naive on two plates, and CD8 memory on one plate. Libraries were prepared and TCR repertoires were sequenced by different laboratories using diverse techniques, in order to increase sequencing depth and limit assay-specific biases. Between about 0.94 and 8.9 billion PBMCs per donor were obtained by leukapheresis. Study-level results and caveats: Based on pairwise subsampling, the degree of clonotype sharing among donors was expected to be affected by sequencing depth. Compared with non-shared clonotypes, clonotypes shared by all four sorted-subset donors had higher generation probabilities. Because the study included only a small number of donors, the genetic and exposure-history diversity represented was limited. Sampling was restricted to blood, and TCR repertoires in tissues likely differ from the TCR repertoires found in blood. Naive subsets generally had larger estimated clonotype richness than memory subsets. When four donors were compared, the shared fraction of clonotypes was about 5% for naive CD4, about 4% for naive CD8, roughly 2.3% for memory CD4, and roughly 0.4% for memory CD8. Incomplete sequencing was indicated by rarefaction of sorted-subset datasets, despite the large sequencing depth.

Using the deep immunoSEQ assay, TCR CDR3 regions were amplified from genomic DNA by multiplex PCR. Extracted genomic DNA from each cell subset was distributed evenly across all wells of several immunoSEQ 96-well plates, and each plate was treated as a replicate. Each replicate PCR for sorted subsets received around 0.2 ug genomic DNA, equal to tens of thousands of T cell genomes. Purified libraries were quantified with a Qubit 3.0 fluorometer, sized on a Bioanalyzer 2100, and re-quantified with the KAPA Library Quantification kit. Every immunoSEQ 96-well plate was sequenced on a separate single-read 150-cycle Illumina NextSeq 550 flow cell. The published analysis was carried out like this. Because only junctional sequences without quality scores were contained in the immunoSEQ output, filtering matching that applied to full-length reads could not be performed. To assign V/J genes and CDR3, sequences were annotated using PyIR, a Python wrapper for IgBLAST v1.9, with IMGT germline references. Reads were filtered out if the reads had weak V/J assignments (E-value above 1e-6), no CDR3, stop codons, out-of-frame junctions, or ambiguous translated residues. A V3J clonotype was defined by an identical inferred V gene, J gene, and CDR3 amino acid sequence. The percentage overlap between two repertoires was calculated by dividing the number of shared unique clonotypes by the size of the smaller repertoire. Richness of each repertoire was evaluated using RTK rarefaction, the Chao1 estimator, and Recon v2.1 estimates of unobserved clonotypes. Generation probabilities were computed with OLGA for all TCRbeta clonotypes obtained by the gDNA method from a handful of donors. Drawn from immuneACCESS, this table holds only the in-frame rearrangements with V and J called that TCRdb kept. Clones are partly lost; checked studies trace under half to an unresolved V gene and leave the rest unexplained. Clonal size and the V and J genes are those of that table, whereas D and trimming came from the DNA. The sample includes 2 million to 2.5 million clones, with roughly 93% observed a single time. The ten biggest clones cover roughly 0.39% of the sample.

Its CDR3 holds 14 amino acids, cysteine through phenylalanine. Kept here is only the CDR3 DNA, which spans 42 bases and is read in frame from base 1. The junction shows trimming of 6 bases on V and 2 bases on J, and the gene matches do not reach 0 bases of it. CDR1 SGHTA and CDR2 FQGTGA are derived from the germline V gene. Points on this clone: The target of this receptor is not known. The input lacks base qualities; no much larger clone sits a single base away.

Healthy HIV-negative adults with no recently reported acute infections or vaccinations were included as donors. Every donor was a Caucasian adult living in Nashville, Tennessee, USA. CD4+ T cells were enriched through magnetic negative selection, after which naive cells were positively selected on CD45RA and the remaining negative fraction served as the memory subset. Blood was obtained by leukapheresis, after which PBMCs were separated by Ficoll-Histopaque density gradient centrifugation and cryopreserved in liquid nitrogen vapor phase. Analytical flow cytometry was used to check the purity and quantity of each magnetically sorted T cell population. Genomic DNA was isolated from every sorted fraction and measured by UV absorbance on a Nanodrop 2000c.

The V gene is TRBV7-3 and the J gene is TRBJ2-6; a stretch of 8 junction bases matches TRBD1. Specimen: naive CD4+ T cells from PBMCs. Explained via the paper, the cell subset or site label denotes: CD45RA+ positively selected. This sequence originates from a man younger than 30 in good health. Some clones in this sample may be carry-over from other donors' samples. DNA sequence: TGTGCCAGCAGGACAGGGGCTGGGGCCAACGTCCTGACTTTC. It codes for CASRTGAGANVLTF.